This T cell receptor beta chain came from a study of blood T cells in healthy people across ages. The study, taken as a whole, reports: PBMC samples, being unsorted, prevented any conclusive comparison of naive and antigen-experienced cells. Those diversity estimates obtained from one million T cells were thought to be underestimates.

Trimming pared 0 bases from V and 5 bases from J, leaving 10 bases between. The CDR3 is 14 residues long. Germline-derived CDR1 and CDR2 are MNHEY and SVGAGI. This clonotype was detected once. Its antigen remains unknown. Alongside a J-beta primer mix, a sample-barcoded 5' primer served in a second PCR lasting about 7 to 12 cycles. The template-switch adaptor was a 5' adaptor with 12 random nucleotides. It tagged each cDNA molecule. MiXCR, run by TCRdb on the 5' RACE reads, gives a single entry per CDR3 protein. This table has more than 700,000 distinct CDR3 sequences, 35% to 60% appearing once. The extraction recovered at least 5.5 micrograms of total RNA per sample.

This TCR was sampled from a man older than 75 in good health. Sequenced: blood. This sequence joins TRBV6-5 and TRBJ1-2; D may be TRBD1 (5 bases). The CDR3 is CASSYSTTAYGYTF. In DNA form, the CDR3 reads TGTGCCAGCAGTTACTCTACGACAGCGTATGGCTACACCTTC.